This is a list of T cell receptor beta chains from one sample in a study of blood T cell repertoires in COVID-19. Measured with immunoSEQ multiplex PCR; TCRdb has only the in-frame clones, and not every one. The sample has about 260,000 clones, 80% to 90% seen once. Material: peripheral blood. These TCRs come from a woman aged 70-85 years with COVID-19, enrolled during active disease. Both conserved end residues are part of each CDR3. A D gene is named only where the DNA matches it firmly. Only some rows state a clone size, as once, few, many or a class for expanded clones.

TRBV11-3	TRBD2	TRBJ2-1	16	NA	CASSLGPSGSGDEQFF	TGTGCCAGCAGCTTAGGACCCAGCGGGAGTGGTGATGAGCAGTTCTTC
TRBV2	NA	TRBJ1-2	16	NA	CASRSGADSRFGGYTF	TGTGCCAGCCGTAGTGGGGCGGACAGTCGCTTTGGTGGCTACACCTTC
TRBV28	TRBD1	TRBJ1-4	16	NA	CASSPHSPQGGEKLFF	TGTGCCAGCAGTCCCCATTCCCCACAGGGGGGTGAAAAACTGTTTTTT
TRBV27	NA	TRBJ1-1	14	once	CASVSLDRNTEAFF	TGTGCCAGCGTATCTCTAGACAGGAACACTGAAGCTTTCTTT
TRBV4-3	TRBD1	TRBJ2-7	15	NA	CASSQEISTGGKQYF	TGCGCCAGCAGCCAAGAGATAAGTACAGGGGGGAAGCAGTACTTC
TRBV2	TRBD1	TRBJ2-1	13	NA	CASSTGEWNEQFF	TGTGCCAGCAGTACAGGGGAATGGAATGAGCAGTTCTTC
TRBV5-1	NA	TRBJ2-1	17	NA	CASSLRMGSSSYNEQFF	TGCGCCAGCAGCTTGAGGATGGGGAGTAGCTCCTACAATGAGCAGTTCTTC
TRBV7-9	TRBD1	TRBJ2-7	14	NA	CASSQQDRDYEQYF	TGTGCCAGCAGCCAACAAGACAGGGACTACGAGCAGTACTTC
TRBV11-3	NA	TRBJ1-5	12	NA	CASSRDSQPQHF	TGTGCCAGCAGCCGGGACTCTCAGCCCCAGCATTTT
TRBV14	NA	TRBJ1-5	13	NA	CASSQSYAQPQHF	TGTGCCAGCAGCCAGTCCTACGCTCAGCCCCAGCATTTT
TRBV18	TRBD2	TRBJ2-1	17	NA	CASSPPGLAGGYSEQFF	TGTGCCAGCTCACCACCGGGACTAGCGGGAGGATATAGTGAGCAGTTCTTC
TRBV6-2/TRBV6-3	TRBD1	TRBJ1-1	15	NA	CASSVVTGGNTEAFF	TGTGCCAGCAGCGTAGTGACAGGGGGGAACACTGAAGCTTTCTTT
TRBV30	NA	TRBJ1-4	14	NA	CAWTRRGGNEKLFF	TGTGCCTGGACCCGTAGGGGGGGGAATGAAAAACTGTTTTTT
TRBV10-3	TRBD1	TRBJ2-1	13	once	CAIRQGSDYEQFF	TGTGCCATCAGACAGGGGTCGGATTATGAGCAGTTCTTC
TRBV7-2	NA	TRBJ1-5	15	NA	CASSLRGLSNQPQHF	TGTGCCAGCAGCTTAAGGGGGTTGAGCAATCAGCCCCAGCATTTT
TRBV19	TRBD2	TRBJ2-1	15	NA	CASSRASGRAGEQFF	TGTGCCAGTAGTAGGGCTAGCGGGAGGGCCGGTGAGCAGTTCTTC
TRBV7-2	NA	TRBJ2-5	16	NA	CASSPRGGLGQETQYF	TGTGCCAGCAGCCCCAGGGGGGGACTAGGCCAAGAGACCCAGTACTTC
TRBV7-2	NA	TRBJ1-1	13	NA	CASSLELSTEAFF	TGTGCCAGCAGCTTAGAATTATCCACTGAAGCTTTCTTT
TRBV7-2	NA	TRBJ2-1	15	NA	CASSLRGSSYNEQFF	TGTGCCAGCAGCTTACGAGGGAGCTCCTACAATGAGCAGTTCTTC
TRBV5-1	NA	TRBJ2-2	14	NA	CASSFSSNTGELFF	TGCGCCAGCAGCTTTTCTAGCAACACCGGGGAGCTGTTTTTT
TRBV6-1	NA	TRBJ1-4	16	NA	CASSVLVSEKNEKLFF	TGTGCCAGCAGTGTCCTGGTGAGCGAAAAGAATGAAAAACTGTTTTTT
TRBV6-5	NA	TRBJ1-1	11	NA	CATHDDLGAFF	TGTGCCACCCACGATGACTTGGGAGCTTTCTTT
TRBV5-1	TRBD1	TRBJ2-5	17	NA	CASSLGLTGESQETQYF	TGCGCCAGCAGCTTGGGTCTTACAGGGGAGTCGCAAGAGACCCAGTACTTC
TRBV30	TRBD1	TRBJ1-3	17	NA	CAWSTRDRGFSGNTIYF	TGTGCCTGGAGTACCCGGGACAGGGGGTTTTCTGGAAACACCATATATTTT
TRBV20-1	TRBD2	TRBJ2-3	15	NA	CSASSAGGLADTQYF	TGCAGTGCTAGTTCTGCGGGAGGGCTGGCAGATACGCAGTATTTT
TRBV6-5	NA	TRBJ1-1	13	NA	CASSRVLNTEAFF	TGTGCCAGCAGCAGGGTTTTGAACACTGAAGCTTTCTTT
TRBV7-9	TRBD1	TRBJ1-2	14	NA	CASSLSGQHYGYTF	TGTGCCAGCAGCCTGTCGGGACAGCACTATGGCTACACCTTC
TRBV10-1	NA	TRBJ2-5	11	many	CASSPQETQYF	TGCGCCAGCAGTCCTCAAGAGACCCAGTACTTC
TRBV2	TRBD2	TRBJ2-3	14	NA	CATGTSGGTDTQYF	TGTGCCACAGGGACTAGCGGGGGAACAGATACGCAGTATTTT
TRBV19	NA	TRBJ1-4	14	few	CASSIGNKDEKLFF	TGTGCCAGTAGTATCGGGAATAAAGATGAAAAACTGTTTTTT
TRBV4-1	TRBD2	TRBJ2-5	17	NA	CASSPKGWAGGGETQYF	TGCGCCAGCAGCCCTAAGGGGTGGGCGGGAGGAGGGGAGACCCAGTACTTC
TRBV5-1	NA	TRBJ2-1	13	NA	CASSLGTNNEQFF	TGCGCCAGCAGCTTGGGGACTAACAATGAGCAGTTCTTC
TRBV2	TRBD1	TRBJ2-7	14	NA	CALRTGTVVNEQYF	TGTGCCTTACGGACCGGGACAGTAGTTAACGAGCAGTACTTC
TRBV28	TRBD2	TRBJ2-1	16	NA	CASSLPGTSGSNEQFF	TGTGCCAGCAGTTTACCCGGGACTAGCGGGAGTAATGAGCAGTTCTTC
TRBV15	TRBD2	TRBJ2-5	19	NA	CATSRTPGLAGDYQETQYF	TGTGCCACCAGCAGAACACCGGGACTAGCGGGAGATTATCAAGAGACCCAGTACTTC
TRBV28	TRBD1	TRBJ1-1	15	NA	CASSLGQGVVTEAFF	TGTGCCAGCAGTCTCGGACAGGGGGTGGTCACTGAAGCTTTCTTT